Shown below are 32 T cell receptor beta chains from a single sample sequenced in a study of cytomegalovirus exposure and HLA in healthy donors. Profiling relied on immunoSEQ multiplex PCR, and the TCRdb table lists in-frame clones only, not all of them. The data show 50,000 or so clones, 85% to 95% seen once. The sample taken for sequencing was PBMCs. The receptors were gathered from a man between 18 and 29 years old in good health and CMV-seronegative.

The rearrangement uses TRBV10-1 and TRBJ2-1; 7 bases agree with TRBD2. Germline V gene lookup returns CDR1 WNHNN and CDR2 SYGVQD (reference sequence). Unmatched junction bases numbered 4, after V lost 0 bases and J lost 8 bases. The CDR3 has 14 amino acids. CDR3 in amino acids: CASSESMGGDEQFF. Here the CDR3 DNA reads TGCGCCAGCAGTGAGTCGATGGGAGGGGATGAGCAGTTCTTC.

The genes are TRBV6-4 and TRBJ1-1; TRBD1 matches at 7 bases. V lost 9 bases and J lost 4; bases outside the gene matches: 14. The CDR3 is 15 residues long. CDR1 and CDR2 from the germline V gene are MRHNA and SNTAGT. The DNA of the CDR3 is TGTGCCAGATCCGTGGTAAGGGGGCGGGGCACTGAAGCTTTCTTT. As protein: CARSVVRGRGTEAFF.

The table lists this clone with a count of one. The chain employs TRBV10-1 and TRBJ2-2, with TRBD2 identical over 11 bases. With 0 bases clipped from V and 0 bases from J, the junction kept 6 bases outside the gene matches. Germline assignment: CDR1 WNHNN and CDR2 SYGVQD (reference sequence). The CDR3 runs to 19 residues. CDR3 sequence: CASSESATSGITNTGELFF. The CDR3 nucleotides are TGCGCCAGCAGTGAGTCGGCGACTAGCGGGATAACGAACACCGGGGAGCTGTTTTTT.

J is TRBJ2-1 and V is TRBV7-6, with a possible D match to TRBD2 (6 bases). V lost 4 bases and J lost 4, with 20 bases in between. Per germline, CDR1 SGHVS and CDR2 FNYEAQ. This CDR3 is built from 17 residues. The CDR3 DNA is TGTGCCAGCAGCTCCCTTTTGAGGGAGGAAGCATACAATGAGCAGTTCTTC. It is translated as CASSSLLREEAYNEQFF.

V gene TRBV7-9 combines with J gene TRBJ2-2; TRBD1 matches 8 bases. The CDR3 runs to 18 residues. The V segment lost 1 base and the J segment 0 bases; nucleotides outside the gene matches: 7. Germline CDR1 reads SEHNR; CDR2 reads FQNEAQ (reference sequence). CDR3 amino acids: CASSLDPGQATNTGELFF. As DNA, the CDR3 is TGTGCCAGCAGCTTAGACCCGGGACAGGCGACGAACACCGGGGAGCTGTTTTTT.

This clone showed up just once. The chain couples TRBV19 to TRBJ2-6; no reliable D call. V was pared by 3 bases and J by 0 bases, with 6 bases between. Germline values: CDR1 LNHDA, CDR2 SQIVND (reference sequence). The CDR3 runs 15 residues. The CDR3 protein is CASSIQDSGANVLTF. Written as DNA, the CDR3 is TGTGCCAGTAGTATCCAGGACTCTGGGGCCAACGTCCTGACTTTC. The full variable domain, completed using reference TRBV19 and TRBJ2-6, is DGGITQSPKYLFRKEGQNVTLSCEQNLNHDAMYWYRQDPGQGLRLIYYSQIVNDFQKGDIAEGYSVSREKKESFPLTVTSAQKNPTAFYLCASSIQDSGANVLTFGAGSRLTVL.

This rearrangement joins TRBV7-2 to TRBJ2-2, with D uncertain. V shed 1 base and J shed 0 bases, with 6 bases lying between them. The CDR3 is 15 residues long. CDR1 is SGHTA, CDR2 FQGNSA, per germline. The CDR3 nucleotides are TGTGCCAGCAGCTTAGTGAGCGCGAACACCGGGGAGCTGTTTTTT. The encoded protein is CASSLVSANTGELFF.

V and J are TRBV2 and TRBJ2-1, with D possibly TRBD1 on 7 matching bases. This CDR3 comprises 16 residues. Trimming pared 2 bases from V and 15 bases from J, leaving 26 bases between. Germline V lookup: CDR1 SNHLY, CDR2 FYNNEI. CDR3 protein: CASSEYGGTVPSKMFF. As DNA, the CDR3 is TGTGCCAGCAGTGAATACGGCGGGACAGTGCCTTCTAAGATGTTCTTC.

The rearrangement links TRBV29-1 to TRBJ2-1; 9 nucleotides agree with TRBD2. Losses at the gene ends were 6 bases for V and 6 bases for J; bases not matched to a gene: 9. CDR3 length: 14 residues. Germline-derived CDR1 and CDR2 are SQVTM and ANQGSEA. CDR3 protein: CSVKPQREVNEQFF. Here the CDR3 DNA reads TGCAGCGTCAAACCCCAGCGGGAGGTCAATGAGCAGTTCTTC.

The chain carries TRBV28 and TRBJ2-1, with D perhaps matching TRBD1 (5 bases). Trimming shortened V by 4 bases and J by 10 bases, and 11 bases separated the two germline ends. The CDR3 loop spans 12 amino acids. Per the germline V gene, CDR1 is MDHEN and CDR2 is SYDVKM. CDR3 coding DNA: TGTGCCAGCAGTTACCAGGGTAACGAGCAGTTCTTC. It encodes CASSYQGNEQFF. The full variable domain, its missing parts supplied by reference TRBV28 and TRBJ2-1, is DVKVTQSSRYLVKRTGEKVFLECVQDMDHENMFWYRQDPGLGLRLIYFSYDVKMKEKGDIPEGYSVSREKKERFSLILESASTNQTSMYLCASSYQGNEQFFGPGTRLTVL.

The V gene is TRBV6-5, the J gene TRBJ1-1, with TRBD1 as a possible D gene (6 bases). This CDR3 spans 14 amino acids. Germline CDR1 is MNHEY and CDR2 is SVGAGI. Trimming took 5 bases from V and 4 from J, leaving 14 bases between them. The CDR3 nucleotides read TGTGCCAGCAGTCCCGGACAGTGGGGCACTGAAGCTTTCTTT. Encoded protein: CASSPGQWGTEAFF.

J is TRBJ2-7 and V is TRBV2, with a tentative D call TRBD2 (7 bases). This CDR3 is 16 amino acids long. Trimming removed 5 bases from V and 2 bases from J, with 19 bases in between. The germline V gene has CDR1 SNHLY and CDR2 FYNNEI. The CDR3 loop reads CASSKGGGLIPYEQYF. The CDR3 DNA sequence: TGTGCCAGCAGTAAAGGGGGGGGGCTCATACCCTACGAGCAGTACTTC.

The V call is TRBV10-3, the J call TRBJ2-2; TRBD2 agrees at 9 bases. J gave up 1 base and V 8 bases, and 5 bases lay outside the gene matches. The CDR3 totals 15 residues. Germline CDR1 and CDR2: ENHRY and SYGVKD. DNA of the CDR3: TGTGCCATCCCATTAGCGGGAGAGAACACCGGGGAGCTGTTTTTT. The encoded protein is CAIPLAGENTGELFF.

The J gene is TRBJ2-7, the V gene TRBV28; the D gene is possibly TRBD1 (6 bases). Trimming took 7 bases from V and 1 from J, leaving 14 bases between them. The CDR3 totals 14 residues. The germline gives CDR1 MDHEN, CDR2 SYDVKM. The CDR3 loop reads CASINGGTSYEQYF. The CDR3 DNA follows: TGTGCCAGCATAAATGGGGGCACTTCCTACGAGCAGTACTTC.

The J gene is TRBJ1-4, the V gene TRBV5-8, with D maybe TRBD1 (5 bases). CDR1 is SGHTS and CDR2 is YDEGEE in the germline V gene. V shed 0 bases and J shed 7 bases, with 13 bases lying between them. The CDR3 totals 15 residues. CDR3 bases: TGTGCCAGCAGCTTGGCGGGGCGCGGGGGTGAAAAACTGTTTTTT. This gives the protein CASSLAGRGGEKLFF.

This sequence joins TRBV4-3 and TRBJ1-1, with TRBD1 matching over 7 bases. J gave up 5 bases and V 0 bases, and 9 bases lay outside the gene matches. CDR3 size: 16 residues. Germline lookup yields CDR1 LGHNA and CDR2 YSLEER. In nucleotides, the CDR3 is TGCGCCAGCAGCCAAGAGATTGGCAGGGGGTATACTGAAGCTTTCTTT. This translates into CASSQEIGRGYTEAFF.

This rearrangement joins TRBV6-1 to TRBJ2-7; 8 nucleotides match TRBD1. In germline, CDR1 is MNHNS, CDR2 SASEGT. The CDR3 is made up of 13 amino acids. With V trimmed by 3 bases and J by 6 bases, 4 bases remained unmatched. DNA for the CDR3: TGTGCCAGCAGTGAGAGACAGGGGTTCGAGCAGTACTTC. As protein: CASSERQGFEQYF.

The chain joins TRBV4-2 to TRBJ2-7; TRBD2 is a possible D gene (5 bases). The length of the CDR3 is 16 residues. V shed 5 bases and J shed 2 bases, with 19 bases lying between them. In germline, CDR1 is LGHNA, CDR2 YNFKEQ. DNA of the CDR3: TGTGCCAGCAGCAAACCAGGAGGAGTGTCTACCTACGAGCAGTACTTC. This sequence encodes CASSKPGGVSTYEQYF.

The gene calls are TRBV19 and TRBJ2-3; D is unresolved. V lost 3 bases to trimming and J lost 3 bases, with 10 bases between them. From germline, CDR1 is LNHDA and CDR2 SQIVND (reference sequence). CDR3 length: 14 residues. For the CDR3, the DNA is TGTGCCAGTAGTATTACTATTGCGACAGATACGCAGTATTTT. It yields the protein CASSITIATDTQYF.

V and J are TRBV12-5 and TRBJ1-1; D is ambiguous. Germline V gene data show CDR1 as LGHNT and CDR2 as FRNRAP. The length of the CDR3 is 14 residues. V lost 5 bases and J 2 bases, leaving 12 bases between the germline ends. The CDR3 DNA follows: TGTGCTAGTGGTCCCCTCCGGGAAAACACTGAAGCTTTCTTT. Its protein is CASGPLRENTEAFF. The complete variable domain, with remaining parts taken from reference TRBV12-5 and TRBJ1-1, reads DARVTQTPRHKVTEMGQEVTMRCQPILGHNTVFWYRQTMMQGLELLAYFRNRAPLDDSGMPKDRFSAEMPDATLATLKIQPSEPRDSAVYFCASGPLRENTEAFFGQGTRLTVV.

This clone was observed a single time. This sequence joins TRBV30 and TRBJ1-1; D uncertain. With 4 bases removed from V and 6 bases from J, the gap between germline ends came to 9 bases. This CDR3 is built from 11 residues. CDR1 is GTSNPN and CDR2 is SVGIG in the germline V gene (reference sequence). The chain's CDR3 is CAWKGAAEAFF. In DNA, the CDR3 is TGTGCCTGGAAGGGAGCCGCTGAAGCTTTCTTT. Full variable domain (outside the CDR3, taken from reference TRBV30 and TRBJ1-1): SQTIHQWPATLVQPVGSPLSLECTVEGTSNPNLYWYRQAAGRGLQLLFYSVGIGQISSEVPQNLSASRPQDRQFILSSKKLLLSDSGFYLCAWKGAAEAFFGQGTRLTVV.

V and J are TRBV25-1 and TRBJ1-1; D gene unclear. The V end was cut by 4 bases, the J end by 10 bases, with 13 bases between. This CDR3 region has 12 residues. Germline CDR1 and CDR2: MGHDK and SYGVNS. CDR3 protein: CASSGPSLVAFF. The CDR3 DNA reads TGTGCCAGCAGTGGCCCAAGCTTGGTAGCTTTCTTT.

This clone was found once. In DNA form, the CDR3 reads TGTGCCAGCAGCCGTGACAGAGCGCTCACCGGGGAGCTGTTTTTT. Amino acids: CASSRDRALTGELFF. The chain joins TRBV5-4 to TRBJ2-2; tentatively, D is TRBD1 (5 bases). V was pared by 4 bases and J by 4 bases, with 14 bases between. The length of the CDR3 is 15 residues. CDR1 is SGHNT, CDR2 YYREEE, per germline (reference sequence).

J is TRBJ2-1 and V is TRBV5-1; 9 bases line up with TRBD2. The germline V gene has CDR1 SGHRS and CDR2 YFSETQ. There are 15 residues in the CDR3. The trim removed 5 bases at V and 5 bases at J, leaving 8 bases unmatched. Here the CDR3 reads CASRSGLAPNNEQFF. The CDR3 DNA sequence: TGCGCCAGCAGGTCCGGACTAGCGCCTAACAATGAGCAGTTCTTC.

The chain employs TRBV7-2 and TRBJ2-5; 8 positions agree with TRBD1. V lost 1 base, J lost 5 bases, and 12 bases stayed unmatched. CDR1 and CDR2 from the germline V gene are SGHTA and FQGNSA. CDR3 length equals 17 residues. CDR3 protein: CASSLEGWDRSVETQYF. The CDR3 nucleotides read TGTGCCAGCAGCTTAGAGGGTTGGGACAGGTCCGTGGAGACCCAGTACTTC.

V gene TRBV4-3 combines with J gene TRBJ2-5; 13 nucleotides match TRBD2. Per germline, CDR1 LGHNA and CDR2 YSLEER. Germline trimming cut 2 bases from V and 3 bases from J; bases unmatched to any gene: 6. The CDR3 runs to 17 residues. The chain's CDR3 is CASSQLGGLAGEETQYF. CDR3 DNA sequence: TGCGCCAGCAGCCAACTGGGAGGACTAGCGGGGGAAGAGACCCAGTACTTC.

V is TRBV7-2 and J is TRBJ2-7, with 9 bases that match TRBD2. The V segment lost 3 bases and the J segment 2 bases; nucleotides outside the gene matches: 5. Per germline, CDR1 SGHTA and CDR2 FQGNSA. This CDR3 has 15 residues. CDR3 nucleotides: TGTGCCAGCAGCTTCTCCAGCGGGGGGACCTACGAGCAGTACTTC. This codes for CASSFSSGGTYEQYF.

The V call is TRBV2, the J call TRBJ1-1, with 8 bases identical to TRBD1. The CDR3 runs to 13 residues. CDR1 is SNHLY and CDR2 is FYNNEI in the germline V gene. Trimming took 7 bases from V and 4 from J; bases not matched to a gene: 5. The CDR3 nucleotides read TGTGCCAGCAAGCACAGGGGGTCCACTGAAGCTTTCTTT. Translating gives CASKHRGSTEAFF.

The chain has TRBV9 and TRBJ2-7; a weak D match, TRBD1 (6 bases). The CDR3 covers 15 residues. Trimming removed 0 bases at V and 1 base at J, with 11 bases between. Germline lookup yields CDR1 SGDLS and CDR2 YYNGEE. CDR3 protein: CASSVGVGGSYEQYF. The CDR3 DNA reads TGTGCCAGCAGCGTAGGGGTAGGGGGATCCTACGAGCAGTACTTC.

The V and J genes are TRBV28 and TRBJ2-6; TRBD1 is a possible D gene (6 bases). This CDR3 contains 17 residues. Trimming cost V 4 bases and J 3 bases, with 16 bases left between them. CDR1 is MDHEN, CDR2 SYDVKM, per germline. For the CDR3, the DNA is TGTGCCAGCAGTTCCCGGCTGGGGGCGGATGGGGCCAACGTCCTGACTTTC. Its protein product is CASSSRLGADGANVLTF.

The chain has TRBV19 and TRBJ1-2; weak D call: TRBD1 (6 bases). Trimming shortened V by 4 bases and J by 4 bases, and 16 bases separated the two germline ends. CDR1 is LNHDA, CDR2 SQIVND, per germline (reference sequence). The CDR3 totals 15 residues. CDR3 bases: TGTGCCAGTAGTACGTCCCCTGGGACACCCTATGGCTACACCTTC. Translation: CASSTSPGTPYGYTF.

The gene calls are TRBV27 and TRBJ1-1; TRBD1 agrees at 7 bases. Looked up from germline, CDR1 is MNHEY and CDR2 is SMNVEV (reference sequence). V lost 5 bases to trimming and J lost 5 bases; unmatched junction nucleotides: 8. This CDR3 has 14 residues. The CDR3 loop is CASSIQGGGTEAFF. In DNA form, the CDR3 reads TGTGCCAGCAGTATTCAGGGGGGAGGAACTGAAGCTTTCTTT.